The clone carrying this TCR beta chain occurred many times. V trimming: 4 bases; J trimming: 3 bases; junction bases outside the gene matches: 9. CDR3 length: 17 amino acids. Germline V gene data show CDR1 as MNHNS and CDR2 as SASEGT. Exclusion criteria comprised uncontrolled infection, other autoimmune disease, pregnancy or lactation. From RNA transcripts, TCR beta CDR3 regions were amplified. HTBI primers drove first-round RT-PCR of the TCR CDR3. From the multiplex PCR reads, TCRdb called clonotypes with MiXCR, one entry per CDR3 protein. The sample records around 350,000 distinct CDR3 sequences, about 15% being singletons. The entry originates in a study of T cells in Graves' hyperthyroidism and ophthalmopathy.

This clonotype was sampled from a woman aged 60 to 75 with Graves' ophthalmopathy. The chain has TRBV6-1 and TRBJ2-7; 13 bases match TRBD2. The sequenced sample was blood. The CDR3 loop reads CASSVGLAGALNYEQYF. The CDR3 DNA reads as TGTGCCAGCAGTGTCGGACTAGCGGGAGCTCTGAACTACGAGCAGTACTTC.